At least ten counts were recorded for the clone carrying this TCR beta chain. The target antigen is unknown. From 300 to 400 ng of RNA, a library with molecular barcoded alpha/delta and beta/gamma adaptors was made. MiXCR, run by TCRdb on the reads, gives a single entry per CDR3 protein. The sample consists of more than 35,000 distinct CDR3 sequences, 12% of them appearing once. The data were taken from a study of read filtering for tumor transcriptome and immune sequencing. In the study overall: Per sample, TCR-region reads ranged about 4 to 10.27 million by IR-seq, roughly 75 to 1273 by RNA-seq. Study results and caveats: Single-read clonotypes: roughly 86% of IR-seq clonotypes (roughly 4% of reads), roughly 73% of RNA-seq clonotypes (approximately 45% of reads).

The CDR3 is 17 amino acids. Germline V gives CDR1 MNHEY, CDR2 SMNVEV (reference sequence). With 0 bases removed from V and 1 base from J, the gap between germline ends came to 15 bases. The sequenced sample consisted of a population of CD138-negative cells sorted from bone marrow. The V gene is TRBV27, the J gene TRBJ1-1; the D gene is possibly TRBD1 (5 bases). This sequence originates from a donor older than 35 with multiple myeloma. In nucleotides, the CDR3 is TGTGCCAGCAGTTTATCGAGGCAGGGTAGGGGGAACACTGAAGCTTTCTTT. Amino acid sequence: CASSLSRQGRGNTEAFF.